Presented here are 20 T cell receptor beta chains from one specimen sequenced in a study of blood T cells in healthy people across ages. Then a second PCR, running about 6 to 11 cycles, was carried out with a sample-barcoded 5' primer and a J-beta primer mix. Each CDR3 protein is one row after TCRdb ran MiXCR on the 5' RACE reads. The table lists 700,000 to 950,000 distinct CDR3 sequences, over 45% of them singletons, with 22% in the top ten. Sample: blood. Receptors originate from a man aged 25 to 40 in good health.

The rearrangement joins TRBV27 to TRBJ1-5; D remains unclear. The CDR3 covers 13 residues. Germline V lookup: CDR1 MNHEY, CDR2 SMNVEV (reference sequence). V lost 5 bases, J lost 7 bases, and 12 bases lay in between. CDR3 residues: CASSPGRYQPQHF. The CDR3 DNA is TGTGCCAGCAGTCCCGGACGGTACCAGCCCCAGCATTTT.

The chain combines TRBV29-1 with TRBJ2-7; D gene uncertain. Germline V gives CDR1 SQVTM, CDR2 ANQGSEA. The V and J ends lost 1 base and 1 base respectively, with 11 bases between them. The CDR3 spans 14 residues. The CDR3 is CSVEAGLGSYEQYF. CDR3 bases: TGCAGCGTTGAAGCGGGTCTGGGGTCCTACGAGCAGTACTTC.

V usage is TRBV27 and J usage is TRBJ2-5, with D perhaps TRBD1 or TRBD2 (5 bases each). The CDR3 is made up of 14 amino acids. From germline, CDR1 is MNHEY and CDR2 SMNVEV (reference sequence). Trimming took 8 bases from V and 5 from J, leaving 18 bases between them. CDR3 coding DNA: TGTGCCAGCGCCGGAGGAGTTTGGGGGGAGACCCAGTACTTC. It encodes CASAGGVWGETQYF.

The V and J genes are TRBV6-2 or TRBV6-3 and TRBJ2-1; D is perhaps TRBD1 (7 bases). The CDR3 runs 16 residues. V lost 2 bases and J lost 9, with 20 bases in between. Germline V gene data show CDR1 as MNHEY and CDR2 as SVGEGT. The CDR3 nucleotides read TGTGCCAGCAGTTACCTATTCCGGGGGCCAGGGGGTGAGCAGTTCTTC. It translates to CASSYLFRGPGGEQFF.

This clonotype has only one observation. This chain joins TRBV7-2 and TRBJ2-1; 8 bases agree with TRBD2. CDR3 length equals 17 residues. J gave up 5 bases and V 5 bases, and 14 bases lay outside the gene matches. Germline V gives CDR1 SGHTA, CDR2 FQGNSA. The chain's CDR3 is CASSEMFRRAGDNEQFF. The DNA for the CDR3 is TGTGCCAGCAGCGAGATGTTCCGTCGAGCGGGAGACAATGAGCAGTTCTTC.

This chain joins TRBV7-9 and TRBJ2-3, with 8 bases lining up with TRBD2. Germline V gene lookup returns CDR1 SEHNR and CDR2 FQNEAQ (reference sequence). The length of the CDR3 is 15 residues. J gave up 4 bases and V 10 bases, and 13 bases lay outside the gene matches. CDR3 amino acids: CATNQLAAPPDTQYF. DNA of the CDR3: TGTGCCACCAACCAACTAGCGGCACCCCCAGATACGCAGTATTTT.

The chain employs TRBV21-1 and TRBJ2-3; TRBD1, as called in the table, went unchecked against the DNA. TRBV21-1 has pseudogene status. The CDR3 covers 16 residues. CDR3 amino acids: CASRTPGDRDTDTQYF. CDR3 bases: TGTGCCAGCAGGACGCCTGGGGACAGGGACACAGATACGCAGTATTTT.

The chain carries TRBV20-1 and TRBJ2-1; D is perhaps TRBD2 (6 bases). The CDR3 contains 13 residues. The V gene lost 0 bases and the J gene lost 9 bases, with 12 bases spanning the gap. Germline assignment: CDR1 DFQATT and CDR2 SNEGSKA (reference sequence). CDR3: CSARDSGEFEQFF. As DNA, the CDR3 is TGCAGTGCTAGAGATTCGGGGGAATTTGAGCAGTTCTTC.

The rearrangement links TRBV20-1 to TRBJ1-5; maybe TRBD1 (6 bases). CDR3 length: 13 residues. V lost 6 bases, J lost 3 bases, and 12 bases lay in between. Per the germline V gene, CDR1 is DFQATT and CDR2 is SNEGSKA (reference sequence). CDR3 in DNA: TGCAGTGCACAGGACAGACCCAATCAGCCCCAGCATTTT. Translation: CSAQDRPNQPQHF.

This clonotype was seen a single time. The rearrangement uses TRBV20-1 and TRBJ2-3; 12 positions match TRBD2. CDR3 length: 15 residues. Per the germline V gene, CDR1 is DFQATT and CDR2 is SNEGSKA (reference sequence). The J segment lost 2 bases and the V segment lost 3 bases, leaving 3 bases of the junction unmatched. The CDR3 DNA sequence: TGCAGTGCTAGCCGGACTAGCGGGGCCACAGATACGCAGTATTTT. As protein: CSASRTSGATDTQYF.

V is TRBV4-3 and J is TRBJ2-1; 9 bases are shared with TRBD1. This CDR3 is 15 amino acids long. Germline loops: CDR1 LGHNA, CDR2 YSLEER. Trimming cost V 4 bases and J 5 bases; bases outside gene matches: 6. The CDR3 coding sequence is TGCGCCAGCAGCCCCGGACAGGGGTTCGACAATGAGCAGTTCTTC. As protein: CASSPGQGFDNEQFF.

This clonotype was counted between two and nine times. The chain is built from TRBV6-5 and TRBJ1-2; no reliable D call. This CDR3 is built from 14 residues. V dropped 0 bases and J dropped 5 bases, with 10 bases sitting between them. Per germline, CDR1 MNHEY and CDR2 SVGAGI. CDR3 sequence: CASSYSADLYGYTF. The CDR3 DNA reads as TGTGCCAGCAGTTACTCGGCGGATCTATATGGCTACACCTTC.

The CDR3 sequence is CASSGGGVHYGYTF. Written as DNA, the CDR3 is TGTGCCAGCAGTGGGGGTGGAGTACACTATGGCTACACCTTC. V usage is TRBV25-1 and J usage is TRBJ1-2; D unclear. The CDR3 loop spans 14 amino acids. The V end lost 4 bases, the J end lost 3 bases, and 12 bases lay between the germline ends. CDR1 is MGHDK and CDR2 is SYGVNS in the germline V gene.

This clonotype has just a few counts. The chain carries TRBV5-1 and TRBJ2-7; the D gene is possibly TRBD1 (6 bases). Trimming took off 2 bases at V and 4 bases at J, with 13 bases between the two ends. The V gene's germline CDR1 is SGHRS and CDR2 YFSETQ. This CDR3 is 14 amino acids long. CDR3 sequence: CASSFRQENYEQYF. The CDR3 DNA reads TGCGCCAGCAGCTTTAGACAGGAAAATTACGAGCAGTACTTC.

The chain joins TRBV7-8 to TRBJ2-7; D unclear. V was pared by 5 bases and J by 7 bases, with 21 bases between. The CDR3 extends over 15 amino acids. Germline V CDR1 and CDR2: SGHVS, FQNEAQ. The CDR3 sequence: CASSHPTSSYNEQYF. The CDR3 coding sequence is TGTGCCAGCAGCCACCCGACGAGCTCCTACAATGAGCAGTACTTC.

The chain has TRBV6-2 or TRBV6-3 and TRBJ2-7, with no clear D. V was shortened by 8 bases and J by 4 bases, with 12 bases between the two germline ends. This CDR3 has 12 residues. CDR1 and CDR2 from the germline V gene are MNHEY and SVGEGT. The CDR3 here is CASFKRGYEQYF. The CDR3 DNA follows: TGTGCCAGCTTCAAGCGTGGGTACGAGCAGTACTTC.

The chain employs TRBV7-2 and TRBJ2-3, with TRBD2 matching over 9 bases. Trimming removed 5 bases from V and 2 bases from J; junction bases left unmatched: 11. This CDR3 is 17 amino acids long. Per the germline V gene, CDR1 is SGHTA and CDR2 is FQGNSA. This CDR3 is CASSRSGGPYNTDTQYF. CDR3 nucleotide sequence: TGTGCCAGCAGCCGGAGCGGGGGGCCCTATAACACAGATACGCAGTATTTT.

The chain couples TRBV6-5 to TRBJ2-2; weak D call: TRBD1 (6 bases). Trimming removed 0 bases from V and 4 bases from J, with 12 bases in between. The length of the CDR3 is 16 residues. Per the germline V gene, CDR1 is MNHEY and CDR2 is SVGAGI. The CDR3 loop is CASSYSWTASTGELFF. DNA for the CDR3: TGTGCCAGCAGTTACTCCTGGACAGCGAGCACCGGGGAGCTGTTTTTT.

The genes are TRBV9 and TRBJ2-1; 12 positions agree with TRBD2. Germline-derived CDR1 and CDR2 are SGDLS and YYNGEE. With 0 bases clipped from V and 1 base from J, the junction kept 2 bases outside the gene matches. The CDR3 totals 17 residues. CDR3 in amino acids: CASSVGLAGASYNEQFF. Here the CDR3 DNA reads TGTGCCAGCAGCGTAGGACTAGCGGGGGCGTCCTACAATGAGCAGTTCTTC.

This chain joins TRBV5-1 and TRBJ1-2; D might be TRBD1 (5 bases). The CDR3 is 15 residues long. Deletions cut 7 bases from V and 3 bases from J, with 19 bases between. CDR1 and CDR2 from the germline V gene are SGHRS and YFSETQ. CDR3: CASRVRGTSDYGYTF. The DNA for the CDR3 is TGCGCCAGCCGGGTACGAGGGACTTCAGACTATGGCTACACCTTC.